These T cell receptor beta chains were read from a single sample in a study of CD8+ T cells in alopecia areata. The protocol was immunoSEQ multiplex PCR, while the TCRdb copy is restricted to in-frame clones and leaves out a portion. Here the sample spans about 110,000 clones, under 60% being singletons. Source material: NKG2D-low CD8+ T cells sorted from blood. These TCRs come from a human donor with alopecia areata. Both conserved end residues are part of each CDR3. Fields, in order: clone size, D gene, J gene, V gene, CDR3 DNA, CDR3 protein. D genes are given only for firm matches. Clone size is not always given. Where it is, it says once, few, many or a class for expanded clones.

clone_size: once; d_call: NA; j_call: TRBJ2-7; v_call: TRBV15; cdr3_nt: TGTGCCACCAGCAGCGGGAGCCCCGAGCAGTACTTC; cdr3_aa: CATSSGSPEQYF
clone_size: NA; d_call: NA; j_call: TRBJ2-1; v_call: TRBV9; cdr3_nt: TGTGCCAGCAGCCACGGTGAAAATCGGGAATACAATGAGCAGTTCTTC; cdr3_aa: CASSHGENREYNEQFF
clone_size: few; d_call: NA; j_call: TRBJ2-7; v_call: TRBV4-1; cdr3_nt: TGCGCCAGCAGTCTAGGGAAGGCCTACGAGCAGTACTTC; cdr3_aa: CASSLGKAYEQYF
clone_size: NA; d_call: TRBD1; j_call: TRBJ2-1; v_call: TRBV2; cdr3_nt: TGTGCCAGCAGACGACGGCAGGGGGTTCCGGACAATGAGCAGTTCTTC; cdr3_aa: CASRRRQGVPDNEQFF
clone_size: NA; d_call: NA; j_call: TRBJ1-1; v_call: TRBV28; cdr3_nt: TGTGCCAGCAGCACAAGCATGAACACTGAAGCTTTCTTT; cdr3_aa: CASSTSMNTEAFF
clone_size: NA; d_call: NA; j_call: TRBJ2-7; v_call: TRBV7-6; cdr3_nt: TGTGCCAGCAGCTTAGGAGGAAGGGGCGAGCAGTACTTC; cdr3_aa: CASSLGGRGEQYF
clone_size: NA; d_call: NA; j_call: TRBJ2-3; v_call: TRBV25-1; cdr3_nt: TGTGCCAGCACCCCGGGGGATACGCAGTATTTT; cdr3_aa: CASTPGDTQYF
clone_size: NA; d_call: NA; j_call: TRBJ2-3; v_call: TRBV7-9; cdr3_nt: TGTGCCAGCAGCTTAGAAGCCAGCACAGATACGCAGTATTTT; cdr3_aa: CASSLEASTDTQYF
clone_size: NA; d_call: TRBD2; j_call: TRBJ2-5; v_call: TRBV28; cdr3_nt: TGTGCCAGCAGCCACCGTCGACTAGCGGAAGAGACCCAGTACTTC; cdr3_aa: CASSHRRLAEETQYF
clone_size: few; d_call: NA; j_call: TRBJ2-4; v_call: TRBV7-9; cdr3_nt: TGTGCCAGCAGCTTAGCGGGAGCCCAAAACATTCAGTACTTC; cdr3_aa: CASSLAGAQNIQYF
clone_size: few; d_call: TRBD1; j_call: TRBJ2-5; v_call: TRBV7-6; cdr3_nt: TGTGCCAGCAGCTTGGGGACAGGGGCACTAGAGACCCAGTACTTC; cdr3_aa: CASSLGTGALETQYF
clone_size: NA; d_call: TRBD1; j_call: TRBJ2-7; v_call: TRBV27; cdr3_nt: TGTGCCAGCTCTGTCGGGACAGGAGCCTACGAGCAGTACTTC; cdr3_aa: CASSVGTGAYEQYF
clone_size: NA; d_call: NA; j_call: TRBJ2-4; v_call: TRBV18; cdr3_nt: TGTGCCAGCTCACCACCAGGGGGGAACATTCAGTACTTC; cdr3_aa: CASSPPGGNIQYF
clone_size: NA; d_call: NA; j_call: TRBJ1-2; v_call: TRBV7-9; cdr3_nt: TGTGCCAGCAGCCCCTGGATGGGAGGGTTCAGTAACTATGGCTACACCTTC; cdr3_aa: CASSPWMGGFSNYGYTF
clone_size: few; d_call: NA; j_call: TRBJ2-1; v_call: TRBV21-1; cdr3_nt: TGTGCCAGCAGCAAAGTTCGGGGGTCCGTGGGTTACAATGAGCAGTTCTTC; cdr3_aa: CASSKVRGSVGYNEQFF
clone_size: NA; d_call: NA; j_call: TRBJ2-7; v_call: TRBV27; cdr3_nt: TGTGCCAGCAGTTTTCTGCCCAGGGCCAACTACGAGCAGTACTTC; cdr3_aa: CASSFLPRANYEQYF
clone_size: NA; d_call: TRBD1; j_call: TRBJ1-1; v_call: TRBV7-9; cdr3_nt: TGTGCCAGCACCCTCCTGACAGGGACGATTACTGAAGCTTTCTTT; cdr3_aa: CASTLLTGTITEAFF
clone_size: NA; d_call: NA; j_call: TRBJ2-1; v_call: TRBV5-6; cdr3_nt: TGTGCCAGCAGCTTGGGGACTCCAGGGTCCGGTTGGCAGTTCTTC; cdr3_aa: CASSLGTPGSGWQFF
clone_size: few; d_call: NA; j_call: TRBJ2-7; v_call: TRBV7-9; cdr3_nt: TGTGCCAGCAGCTTAGGTCAGGTATCCTACGAGCAGTACTTC; cdr3_aa: CASSLGQVSYEQYF
clone_size: NA; d_call: TRBD1; j_call: TRBJ1-2; v_call: TRBV7-9; cdr3_nt: TGTGCCAGCAGCCCAGAGACAGGGGTTCCATATGGCTACACCTTC; cdr3_aa: CASSPETGVPYGYTF
clone_size: NA; d_call: NA; j_call: TRBJ2-1; v_call: TRBV9; cdr3_nt: TGTGCCAGCAGCGCCTCAGGGATCTCCTACAATGAGCAGTTCTTC; cdr3_aa: CASSASGISYNEQFF
clone_size: NA; d_call: TRBD2; j_call: TRBJ2-1; v_call: TRBV5-1; cdr3_nt: TGCGCCAGCAGCTTGGCTAGCGGATACTCCTACAATGAGCAGTTCTTC; cdr3_aa: CASSLASGYSYNEQFF